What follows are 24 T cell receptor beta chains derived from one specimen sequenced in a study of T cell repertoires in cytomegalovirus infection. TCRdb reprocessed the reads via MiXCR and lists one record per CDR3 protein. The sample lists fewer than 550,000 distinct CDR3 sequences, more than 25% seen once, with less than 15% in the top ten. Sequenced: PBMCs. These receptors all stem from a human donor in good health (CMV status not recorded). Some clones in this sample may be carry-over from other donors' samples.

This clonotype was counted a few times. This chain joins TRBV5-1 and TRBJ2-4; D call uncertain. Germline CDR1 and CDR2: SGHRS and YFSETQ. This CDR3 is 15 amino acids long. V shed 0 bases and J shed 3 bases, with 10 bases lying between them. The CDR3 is CASSLDQSGKNIQYF. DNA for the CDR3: TGCGCCAGCAGCTTGGATCAGTCAGGCAAAAACATTCAGTACTTC.

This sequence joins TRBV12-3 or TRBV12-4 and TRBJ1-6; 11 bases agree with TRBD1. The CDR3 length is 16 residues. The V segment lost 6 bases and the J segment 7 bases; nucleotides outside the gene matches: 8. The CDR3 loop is CASSSGQGARNSPLHF. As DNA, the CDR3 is TGTGCCAGCAGCTCTGGACAGGGGGCTCGGAATTCACCCCTCCACTTT.

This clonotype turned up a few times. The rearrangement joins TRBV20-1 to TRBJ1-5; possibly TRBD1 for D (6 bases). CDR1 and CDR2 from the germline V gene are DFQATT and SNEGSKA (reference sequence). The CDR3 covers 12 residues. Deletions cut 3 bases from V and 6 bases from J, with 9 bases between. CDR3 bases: TGCAGTGCTAGTAGGGGGGGTCAGCCCCAGCATTTT. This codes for CSASRGGQPQHF.

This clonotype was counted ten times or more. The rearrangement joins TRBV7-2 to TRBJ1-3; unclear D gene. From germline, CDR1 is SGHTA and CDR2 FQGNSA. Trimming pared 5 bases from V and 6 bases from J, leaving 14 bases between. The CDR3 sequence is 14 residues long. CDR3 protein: CASSPDGRTNTIYF. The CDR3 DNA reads TGTGCCAGCAGCCCAGACGGGCGAACAAACACCATATATTTT.

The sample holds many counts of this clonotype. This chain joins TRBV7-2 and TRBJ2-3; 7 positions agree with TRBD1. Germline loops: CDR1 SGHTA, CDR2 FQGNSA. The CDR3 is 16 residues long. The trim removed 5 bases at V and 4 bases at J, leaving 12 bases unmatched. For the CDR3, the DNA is TGTGCCAGCAGCGCCACAGGGGTCCCAGGAGCAGATACGCAGTATTTT. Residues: CASSATGVPGADTQYF.

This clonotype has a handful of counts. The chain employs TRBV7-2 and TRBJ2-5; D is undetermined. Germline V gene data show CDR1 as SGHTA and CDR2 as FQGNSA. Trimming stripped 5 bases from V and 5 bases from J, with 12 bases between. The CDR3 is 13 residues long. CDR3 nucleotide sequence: TGTGCCAGCAGCCAGGACGGAGTCGAGACCCAGTACTTC. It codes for CASSQDGVETQYF.

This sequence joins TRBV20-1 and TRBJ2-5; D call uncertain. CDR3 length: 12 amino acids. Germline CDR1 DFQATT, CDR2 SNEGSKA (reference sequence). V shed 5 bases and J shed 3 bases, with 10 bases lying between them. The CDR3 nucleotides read TGCAGTGCTGGGGAAACCGAAGAGACCCAGTACTTC. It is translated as CSAGETEETQYF.

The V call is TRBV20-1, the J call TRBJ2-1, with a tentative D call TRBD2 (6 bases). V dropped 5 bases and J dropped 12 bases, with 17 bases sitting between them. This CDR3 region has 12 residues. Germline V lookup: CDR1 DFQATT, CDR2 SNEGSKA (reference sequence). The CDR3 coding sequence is TGCAGTGCTCAGTCCTACCGGGACTCGCAGTTCTTC. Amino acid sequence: CSAQSYRDSQFF.

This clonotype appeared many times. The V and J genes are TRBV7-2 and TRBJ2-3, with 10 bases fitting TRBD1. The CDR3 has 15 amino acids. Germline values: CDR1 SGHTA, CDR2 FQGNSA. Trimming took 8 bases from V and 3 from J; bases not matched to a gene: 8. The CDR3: CASAEDRGITDTQYF. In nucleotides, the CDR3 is TGTGCCAGCGCTGAGGACAGGGGGATTACAGATACGCAGTATTTT.

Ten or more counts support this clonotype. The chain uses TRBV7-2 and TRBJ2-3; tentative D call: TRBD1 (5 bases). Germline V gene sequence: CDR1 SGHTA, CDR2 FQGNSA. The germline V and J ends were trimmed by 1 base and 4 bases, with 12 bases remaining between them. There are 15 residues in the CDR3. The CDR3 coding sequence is TGTGCCAGCAGCTTAGGATCGCAGGGCGCAGATACGCAGTATTTT. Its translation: CASSLGSQGADTQYF. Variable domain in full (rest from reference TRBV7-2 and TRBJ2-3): GAGVSQSPSNKVTEKGKDVELRCDPISGHTALYWYRQSLGQGLEFLIYFQGNSAPDKSGLPSDRFSAERTGGSVSTLTIQRTQQEDSAVYLCASSLGSQGADTQYFGPGTRLTVL.

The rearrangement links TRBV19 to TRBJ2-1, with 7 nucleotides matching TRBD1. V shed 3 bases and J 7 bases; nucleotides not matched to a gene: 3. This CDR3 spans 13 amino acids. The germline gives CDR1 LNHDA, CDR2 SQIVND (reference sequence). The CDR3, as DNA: TGTGCCAGTAGTATGAACAGGGGAAATGAGCAGTTCTTC. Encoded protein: CASSMNRGNEQFF.

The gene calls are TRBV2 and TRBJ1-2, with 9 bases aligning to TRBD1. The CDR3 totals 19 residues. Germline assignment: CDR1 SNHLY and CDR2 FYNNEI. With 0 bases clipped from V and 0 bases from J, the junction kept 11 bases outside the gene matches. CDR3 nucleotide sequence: TGTGCCAGCAGTGAAGCGCCGGGACAGGGAACGAACCCTAACTATGGCTACACCTTC. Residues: CASSEAPGQGTNPNYGYTF. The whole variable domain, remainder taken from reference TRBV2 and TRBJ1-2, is EPEVTQTPSHQVTQMGQEVILRCVPISNHLYFYWYRQILGQKVEFLVSFYNNEISEKSEIFDDQFSVERPDGSNFTLKIRSTKLEDSAMYFCASSEAPGQGTNPNYGYTFGSGTRLTVV.

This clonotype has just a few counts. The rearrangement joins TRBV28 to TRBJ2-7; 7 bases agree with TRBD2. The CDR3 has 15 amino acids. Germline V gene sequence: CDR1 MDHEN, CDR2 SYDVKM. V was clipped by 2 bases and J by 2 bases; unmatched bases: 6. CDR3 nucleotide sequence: TGTGCCAGCAGTTTACCGGGGGGATTCACCTACGAGCAGTACTTC. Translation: CASSLPGGFTYEQYF.

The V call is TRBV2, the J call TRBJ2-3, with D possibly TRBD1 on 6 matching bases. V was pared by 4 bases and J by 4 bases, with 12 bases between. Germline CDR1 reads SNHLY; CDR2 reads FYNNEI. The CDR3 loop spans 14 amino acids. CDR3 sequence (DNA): TGTGCCAGCAGTGGTGGGGGCTTGGCAGATACGCAGTATTTT. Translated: CASSGGGLADTQYF.

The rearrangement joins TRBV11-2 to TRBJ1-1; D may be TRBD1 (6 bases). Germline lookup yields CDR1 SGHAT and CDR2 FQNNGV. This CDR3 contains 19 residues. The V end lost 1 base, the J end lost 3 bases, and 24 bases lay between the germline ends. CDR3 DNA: TGTGCCAGCAGCTTAGCCCTACAGGGAAGGGGACCCAGGTACACTGAAGCTTTCTTT. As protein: CASSLALQGRGPRYTEAFF.

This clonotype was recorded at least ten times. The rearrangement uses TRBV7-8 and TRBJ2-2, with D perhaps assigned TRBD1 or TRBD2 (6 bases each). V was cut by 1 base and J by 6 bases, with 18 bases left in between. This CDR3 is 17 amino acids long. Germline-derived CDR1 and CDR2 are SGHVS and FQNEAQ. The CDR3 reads CASSLEGGGTTAGELFF. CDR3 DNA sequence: TGTGCCAGCAGCTTAGAGGGGGGCGGGACAACCGCCGGGGAGCTGTTTTTT. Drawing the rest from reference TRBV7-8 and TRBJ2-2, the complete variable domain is GAGVSQSPRYKVAKRGQDVALRCDPISGHVSLFWYQQALGQGPEFLTYFQNEAQLDKSGLPSDRFFAERPEGSVSTLKIQRTQQEDSAVYLCASSLEGGGTTAGELFFGEGSRLTVL.

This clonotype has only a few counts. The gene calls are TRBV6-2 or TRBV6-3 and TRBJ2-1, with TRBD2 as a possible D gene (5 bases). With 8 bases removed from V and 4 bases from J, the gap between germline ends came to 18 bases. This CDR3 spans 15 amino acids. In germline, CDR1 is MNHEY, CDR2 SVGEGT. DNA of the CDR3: TGTGCCAGCCTCACCAGCCTAGCAGATTACAATGAGCAGTTCTTC. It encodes CASLTSLADYNEQFF.

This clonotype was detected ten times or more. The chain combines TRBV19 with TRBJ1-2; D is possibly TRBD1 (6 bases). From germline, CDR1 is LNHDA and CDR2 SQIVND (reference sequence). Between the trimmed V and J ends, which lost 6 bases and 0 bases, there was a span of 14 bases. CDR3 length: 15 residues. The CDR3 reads CASSVQGRANYGYTF. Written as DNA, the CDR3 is TGTGCCAGTAGCGTACAGGGACGGGCTAACTATGGCTACACCTTC.

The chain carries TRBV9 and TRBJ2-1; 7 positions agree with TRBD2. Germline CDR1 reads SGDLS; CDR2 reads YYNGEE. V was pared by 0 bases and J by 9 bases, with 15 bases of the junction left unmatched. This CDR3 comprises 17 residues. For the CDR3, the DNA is TGTGCCAGCAGCGTAGGACTAGTTGGGGGGGGGTGGGCTGAGCAGTTCTTC. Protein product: CASSVGLVGGGWAEQFF.

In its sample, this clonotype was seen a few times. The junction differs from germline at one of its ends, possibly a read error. CDR3 nucleotides: TGCGCCAGCAGTAGGGCGGCTAGCACAGATACGCAGTATTTT. Translating gives CASSRAASTDTQYF. This sequence joins TRBV13 and TRBJ2-3; D remains ambiguous. The CDR3 is 14 amino acids. Germline CDR1 reads PRHDT; CDR2 reads FYEKMQ (reference sequence).

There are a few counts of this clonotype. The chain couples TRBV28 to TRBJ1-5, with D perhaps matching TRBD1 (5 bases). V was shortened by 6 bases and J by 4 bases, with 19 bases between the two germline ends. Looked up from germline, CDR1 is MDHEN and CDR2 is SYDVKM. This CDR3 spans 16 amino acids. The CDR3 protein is CASSPIGGRLNQPQHF. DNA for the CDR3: TGTGCCAGCAGCCCTATCGGGGGTAGGCTAAATCAGCCCCAGCATTTT.

The CDR3 nucleotides are TGTGCCAGCACCGTACGGACAGCCAGCAATCAGCCCCAGCATTTT. This encodes CASTVRTASNQPQHF. The rearrangement links TRBV28 to TRBJ1-5; D might be TRBD1 (6 bases). The V gene lost 7 bases and the J gene lost 1 base, with 14 bases spanning the gap. The CDR3 spans 15 residues. Germline loops: CDR1 MDHEN, CDR2 SYDVKM. Variable domain in full (rest from reference TRBV28 and TRBJ1-5): DVKVTQSSRYLVKRTGEKVFLECVQDMDHENMFWYRQDPGLGLRLIYFSYDVKMKEKGDIPEGYSVSREKKERFSLILESASTNQTSMYLCASTVRTASNQPQHFGDGTRLSIL.

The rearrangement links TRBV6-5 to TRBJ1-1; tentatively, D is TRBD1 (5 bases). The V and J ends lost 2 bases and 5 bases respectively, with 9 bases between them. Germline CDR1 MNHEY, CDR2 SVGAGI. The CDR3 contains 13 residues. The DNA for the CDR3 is TGTGCCAGCAGTTACATTCGGGGGACTGAAGCTTTCTTT. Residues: CASSYIRGTEAFF.

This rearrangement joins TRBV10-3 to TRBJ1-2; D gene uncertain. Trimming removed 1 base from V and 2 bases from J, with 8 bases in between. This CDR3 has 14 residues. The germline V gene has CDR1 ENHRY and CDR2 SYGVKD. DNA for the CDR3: TGTGCCATCAGTGAGTTGGGCAGAAACTATGGCTACACCTTC. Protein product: CAISELGRNYGYTF.